The 20 T cell receptor beta chains listed next were all sequenced from one sample in a study of cytotoxic CD8 clonotypes in ibrutinib-treated CLL. Some clones are missing from TCRdb's copy, which holds only in-frame ones; the method was immunoSEQ multiplex PCR. The table lists roughly 24,000 clones, just under 80% of them singletons. The specimen comprised PBMCs, sampled before ibrutinib treatment. Receptor source: a human donor with chronic lymphocytic leukemia.

In this sample, this clone turned up once. Here the CDR3 reads CASSGDESGGGYTF. The CDR3 DNA is TGTGCCAGCAGTGGGGACGAATCTGGGGGCGGCTACACCTTC. The chain employs TRBV2 and TRBJ1-2, with a tentative D call TRBD1 (6 bases). Per germline, CDR1 SNHLY and CDR2 FYNNEI. There are 14 residues in the CDR3. Trimming cost V 4 bases and J 8 bases, with 17 bases left between them.

The V call is TRBV27, the J call TRBJ1-3; no clear D gene. The CDR3 has 10 amino acids. Germline V CDR1 and CDR2: MNHEY, SMNVEV (reference sequence). V was shortened by 5 bases and J by 13 bases, with 9 bases between the two germline ends. The DNA of the CDR3 is TGTGCCAGCAGTCCCTTGGGGATATATTTT. Its protein is CASSPLGIYF.

This chain uses TRBV6-5 with TRBJ1-2; possible D gene TRBD1, 5 bases. Trimming removed 6 bases from V and 2 bases from J, with 7 bases in between. CDR1 and CDR2 from the germline V gene are MNHEY and SVGAGI. The CDR3 has 12 residues. CDR3: CASRRGNYGYTF. The CDR3 DNA sequence: TGTGCCAGCAGGCGGGGGAACTATGGCTACACCTTC.

In DNA form, the CDR3 reads TGCAGCGTCCTTCTGGGACAGGGCCGCGAGCAGTTCTTC. Residues: CSVLLGQGREQFF. The J gene is TRBJ2-1, the V gene TRBV29-1, with 9 bases lining up with TRBD1. The J segment lost 10 bases and the V segment lost 6 bases, leaving 10 bases of the junction unmatched. Germline V gene sequence: CDR1 SQVTM, CDR2 ANQGSEA. The CDR3 consists of 13 residues.

The V gene is TRBV7-2, the J gene TRBJ2-1; 15 nucleotides agree with TRBD2. CDR1 and CDR2 from the germline V gene are SGHTA and FQGNSA. The CDR3 contains 18 residues. Germline trimming cut 1 base from V and 3 bases from J; bases unmatched to any gene: 4. The CDR3 nucleotides read TGTGCCAGCAGCTTAGAGGGGACTAGCGGGAGGTTCTACAATGAGCAGTTCTTC. It yields the protein CASSLEGTSGRFYNEQFF.

The chain's CDR3 is CASFDGSYEQYF. The CDR3 coding sequence is TGTGCCAGCTTTGACGGCTCCTACGAGCAGTACTTC. The V gene is TRBV6-5, the J gene TRBJ2-7; D remains unclear. Per germline, CDR1 MNHEY and CDR2 SVGAGI. The CDR3 consists of 12 residues. The V gene lost 8 bases and the J gene lost 0 bases, with 8 bases spanning the gap.

V usage is TRBV7-9 and J usage is TRBJ2-5; D uncertain. The V and J ends lost 6 bases and 3 bases respectively, with 5 bases between them. The V gene's germline CDR1 is SEHNR and CDR2 FQNEAQ (reference sequence). The CDR3 runs 11 residues. The CDR3 DNA is TGTGCCAGCAGTTGGGAAGAGACCCAGTACTTC. Translating gives CASSWEETQYF.

The genes are TRBV6-1 and TRBJ2-7, with D unclear. Germline V lookup: CDR1 MNHNS, CDR2 SASEGT. V was trimmed by 3 bases and J by 0 bases, leaving 9 bases between them. The CDR3 spans 14 residues. The chain's CDR3 is CASSDGRNSYEQYF. The DNA for the CDR3 is TGTGCCAGCAGTGATGGCAGGAACTCCTACGAGCAGTACTTC.

There are a few counts of this clone. J is TRBJ1-2 and V is TRBV6-1, with D tentatively TRBD1 (5 bases). The V gene lost 1 base and the J gene lost 8 bases, with 14 bases spanning the gap. This CDR3 spans 14 amino acids. CDR1 MNHNS and CDR2 SASEGT come from the germline V gene. The CDR3 bases are TGTGCCAGCAGTGAAGGACAGCCGACTAGAGGCTACACCTTC. This translates into CASSEGQPTRGYTF.

The rearrangement uses TRBV19 and TRBJ2-1; 12 bases match TRBD2. After removal of 3 bases from V and 7 bases from J, the junction contained 4 bases not matched to a gene. Germline V lookup: CDR1 LNHDA, CDR2 SQIVND (reference sequence). The CDR3 has 15 residues. CDR3 loop: CASSMTSGRLNEQFF. For the CDR3, the DNA is TGTGCCAGTAGTATGACTAGCGGGAGATTAAATGAGCAGTTCTTC.

V and J are TRBV6-5 and TRBJ1-5; 7 bases agree with TRBD1. CDR3 size: 14 residues. With V trimmed by 5 bases and J by 2 bases, 3 bases remained unmatched. Looked up from germline, CDR1 is MNHEY and CDR2 is SVGAGI. The CDR3 loop is CASSAGTGNQPQHF. The DNA for the CDR3 is TGTGCCAGCAGTGCCGGGACAGGCAATCAGCCCCAGCATTTT.

CDR3 residues: CASSPNGLEWNNEQFF. The CDR3 DNA reads TGTGCCAGCAGCCCGAACGGGCTAGAATGGAACAATGAGCAGTTCTTC. V and J are TRBV7-3 and TRBJ2-1, with D unclear. CDR3 length equals 16 residues. Per germline, CDR1 SGHTA and CDR2 FQGTGA. V lost 5 bases to trimming and J lost 5 bases, with 19 bases between them.

V and J are TRBV7-8 and TRBJ2-3; 12 positions agree with TRBD2. Germline CDR1 is SGHVS and CDR2 is FQNEAQ. Trimming took 2 bases from V and 2 from J; bases not matched to a gene: 11. The CDR3 loop spans 19 amino acids. The CDR3 DNA is TGTGCCAGCAGCTTATGGGCTAGCGGGAGGGTGGGCCTCACAGATACGCAGTATTTT. This translates into CASSLWASGRVGLTDTQYF. The full variable domain, completed using reference TRBV7-8 and TRBJ2-3, is GAGVSQSPRYKVAKRGQDVALRCDPISGHVSLFWYQQALGQGPEFLTYFQNEAQLDKSGLPSDRFFAERPEGSVSTLKIQRTQQEDSAVYLCASSLWASGRVGLTDTQYFGPGTRLTVL.

The chain combines TRBV10-3 with TRBJ1-1; the match to TRBD1 covers 7 bases. The CDR3 runs to 13 residues. Trimming took 4 bases from V and 1 from J; bases not matched to a gene: 0. Per the germline V gene, CDR1 is ENHRY and CDR2 is SYGVKD. The CDR3 bases are TGTGCCATCAGTGGACAGGGGAACACTGAAGCTTTCTTT. Its translation: CAISGQGNTEAFF.

The J gene is TRBJ2-5, the V gene TRBV6-4, with D hard to call. Germline values: CDR1 MRHNA, CDR2 SNTAGT. The CDR3 contains 13 residues. V was trimmed by 4 bases and J by 4 bases, leaving 10 bases between them. CDR3 in amino acids: CASSARVGETQYF. The CDR3 DNA reads as TGTGCCAGCAGTGCCCGGGTCGGAGAGACCCAGTACTTC.

The J gene is TRBJ2-7, the V gene TRBV9; 8 bases agree with TRBD1. V trimming: 0 bases; J trimming: 3 bases; junction bases outside the gene matches: 5. This CDR3 contains 15 residues. CDR1 and CDR2 (germline): SGDLS, YYNGEE. The CDR3 region is CASSVGTGSLYEQYF. CDR3 sequence (DNA): TGTGCCAGCAGCGTAGGGACAGGGTCCCTCTACGAGCAGTACTTC.

V and J are TRBV5-1 and TRBJ1-3; 10 bases are a match to TRBD1. V lost 4 bases and J lost 3; bases outside the gene matches: 10. Germline lookup yields CDR1 SGHRS and CDR2 YFSETQ. This CDR3 is built from 17 residues. CDR3 loop: CASSPGQGRPIGNTIYF. The CDR3 coding sequence is TGCGCCAGCAGCCCGGGACAGGGGCGACCAATTGGAAACACCATATATTTT.

The chain employs TRBV6-1 and TRBJ1-5; D is uncertain. V was pared by 0 bases and J by 3 bases, with 12 bases between. In germline, CDR1 is MNHNS, CDR2 SASEGT. The length of the CDR3 is 16 residues. The chain's CDR3 is CASSEASAGVNQPQHF. For the CDR3, the DNA is TGTGCCAGCAGTGAAGCGTCGGCAGGAGTCAATCAGCCCCAGCATTTT.

The chain couples TRBV2 to TRBJ1-1; D may be TRBD1 (5 bases). V was clipped by 8 bases and J by 0 bases, with 10 bases between them. The V gene's germline CDR1 is SNHLY and CDR2 FYNNEI. The CDR3 extends over 13 amino acids. In DNA form, the CDR3 reads TGTGCCAGCTCGGGACTTATGAACACTGAAGCTTTCTTT. Residues: CASSGLMNTEAFF. The variable domain in full, completed from reference TRBV2 and TRBJ1-1, reads EPEVTQTPSHQVTQMGQEVILRCVPISNHLYFYWYRQILGQKVEFLVSFYNNEISEKSEIFDDQFSVERPDGSNFTLKIRSTKLEDSAMYFCASSGLMNTEAFFGQGTRLTVV.

This chain joins TRBV19 and TRBJ1-2; TRBD1 matches 8 bases. From germline, CDR1 is LNHDA and CDR2 SQIVND (reference sequence). The CDR3 sequence is 15 residues long. After removal of 5 bases from V and 0 bases from J, the junction contained 5 bases not matched to a gene. In DNA form, the CDR3 reads TGTGCCAGTAGTGGAGAACAGGGGGCTAACTATGGCTACACCTTC. It translates to CASSGEQGANYGYTF.